One and the same sample provided the 27 T cell receptor beta chains below, sequenced in a study of blood T cell repertoires in COVID-19. Produced via immunoSEQ multiplex PCR; TCRdb's table is partial and in-frame only. The sample contains some 270,000 clones, about 84% of which appear only once. The sample consisted of peripheral blood. These receptor sequences come from a woman of 80 years or more with COVID-19, enrolled during active disease.

The chain has TRBV4-3 and TRBJ1-2, with D hard to call. V was trimmed by 0 bases and J by 1 base, leaving 12 bases between them. This CDR3 comprises 16 residues. Per germline, CDR1 LGHNA and CDR2 YSLEER. CDR3 DNA: TGCGCCAGCAGCCAAGAAGGCGAGGGATTTAACTATGGCTACACCTTC. This encodes CASSQEGEGFNYGYTF.

The chain joins TRBV10-3 to TRBJ2-7; TRBD1 agrees at 10 bases. Germline V gene sequence: CDR1 ENHRY, CDR2 SYGVKD. This CDR3 region has 13 residues. Trimming cost V 10 bases and J 6 bases; bases outside gene matches: 9. As DNA, the CDR3 is TGTGCCACGCGCCGACAGGGGGCTGGCGAGCAGTACTTC. Protein: CATRRQGAGEQYF.

The chain joins TRBV6-5 to TRBJ1-1; perhaps TRBD1 as D (5 bases). This CDR3 comprises 12 residues. Germline CDR1 MNHEY, CDR2 SVGAGI. V was shortened by 3 bases and J by 6 bases, with 8 bases between the two germline ends. The CDR3 reads CASSYGGAEAFF. DNA of the CDR3: TGTGCCAGCAGTTATGGGGGGGCTGAAGCTTTCTTT.

This clone was seen only a few times. The chain uses TRBV23-1 and TRBJ1-2, with 8 bases identical to TRBD1. TRBV23-1 is an ORF, with its function uncertain. The junction had 26 bases not matched to a gene; V was cut back by 1 base and J by 4 bases. The CDR3 has 22 residues. The CDR3 DNA sequence: TGCGCCAGCAGTCAATTCAACTTCCGGGACAGGCGATGCGGCCCTCTCCTCTATGGCTACACCTTC. The encoded protein is CASSQFNFRDRRCGPLLYGYTF.

The chain carries TRBV18 and TRBJ2-1; D is possibly TRBD1 (6 bases). This CDR3 spans 14 amino acids. Deletions cut 3 bases from V and 2 bases from J, with 8 bases between. Germline CDR1 is KGHSH and CDR2 is LQKENI. CDR3 in DNA: TGTGCCAGCTCACCCTGGGACACCTACAATGAGCAGTTCTTC. It specifies CASSPWDTYNEQFF.

The gene calls are TRBV6-1 and TRBJ1-2; 8 bases agree with TRBD1. V gave up 0 bases and J gave up 7 bases; unmatched junction bases: 13. The CDR3 covers 17 residues. Per the germline V gene, CDR1 is MNHNS and CDR2 is SASEGT. CDR3 in amino acids: CASSEAWWFSDRAGYTF. DNA of the CDR3: TGTGCCAGCAGTGAAGCGTGGTGGTTCTCGGACAGGGCTGGCTACACCTTC.

The CDR3 DNA sequence: TGCGCCAGCAGTGACCCCGGGAGGGAGCAGTACGTC. Translation: CASSDPGREQYV. The J gene is TRBJ2-7, the V gene TRBV10-2; 7 nucleotides line up with TRBD2. Germline V gives CDR1 WSHSY, CDR2 SAAADI. With V trimmed by 3 bases and J by 7 bases, 3 bases remained unmatched. There are 12 residues in the CDR3.

This rearrangement joins TRBV6-2 or TRBV6-3 to TRBJ1-5; the D is unclear. From germline, CDR1 is MNHEY and CDR2 SVGEGT. Trimming stripped 2 bases from V and 3 bases from J, with 8 bases between. CDR3 length: 14 amino acids. CDR3 nucleotides: TGTGCCAGCAGTTACGGGAGGGACAATCAGCCCCAGCATTTT. Residues: CASSYGRDNQPQHF.

This clone was observed once. The rearrangement links TRBV15 to TRBJ1-2; 7 positions agree with TRBD1. The CDR3 has 14 residues. Germline CDR1 and CDR2: LNHNV and YYDKDF (reference sequence). After removal of 3 bases from V and 4 bases from J, the junction contained 5 bases not matched to a gene. The CDR3 reads CATSRGTVPYGYTF. The DNA for the CDR3 is TGTGCCACCAGCAGGGGGACAGTCCCCTATGGCTACACCTTC.

This clone was seen only a few times. The rearrangement uses TRBV9 and TRBJ1-3; tentative D call: TRBD1 (6 bases). The CDR3 spans 17 residues. Between the trimmed V and J ends, which lost 4 bases and 0 bases, there was a span of 17 bases. CDR1 and CDR2 (germline): SGDLS, YYNGEE. CDR3 amino acids: CASSLLQGSSSGNTIYF. The CDR3 DNA follows: TGTGCCAGCAGCCTCCTACAGGGTTCCAGCTCTGGAAACACCATATATTTT.

The J gene is TRBJ1-3, the V gene TRBV7-9; 10 bases fit TRBD1. CDR1 and CDR2 (germline): SEHNR, FQNEAQ (reference sequence). This CDR3 is built from 15 residues. The trim removed 5 bases at V and 1 base at J, leaving 2 bases unmatched. The CDR3 sequence is CASSGQGVSGNTIYF. The DNA for the CDR3 is TGTGCCAGCAGCGGACAGGGGGTATCTGGAAACACCATATATTTT.

The chain combines TRBV6-5 with TRBJ2-1; D might be TRBD1 (5 bases). The CDR3 loop spans 15 amino acids. Trimming left V 5 bases short and J 0 bases short, with 11 bases between. The V gene's germline CDR1 is MNHEY and CDR2 SVGAGI. Written as DNA, the CDR3 is TGTGCCAGCAGTCCAGGGTGGAGCTCCTACAATGAGCAGTTCTTC. Translation gives CASSPGWSSYNEQFF.

The V and J genes are TRBV6-5 and TRBJ1-3; TRBD1 matches 9 bases. The germline CDR1 and CDR2 sequences are MNHEY and SVGAGI. The ends lost 7 bases at V and 3 bases at J; junction bases unmatched: 4. The CDR3 runs 14 residues. The CDR3 nucleotides are TGTGCCAGCAAACAGGGGGCTGGTGGAAACACCATATATTTT. Encoded protein: CASKQGAGGNTIYF.

The chain combines TRBV9 with TRBJ1-1, with D unresolved. Germline-derived CDR1 and CDR2 are SGDLS and YYNGEE. V lost 3 bases and J lost 4, with 16 bases in between. The CDR3 has 15 amino acids. CDR3 nucleotide sequence: TGTGCCAGCAGCGGCCCATTTGAAGGAGGCACTGAAGCTTTCTTT. Translated, it gives CASSGPFEGGTEAFF.

V gene TRBV7-2 combines with J gene TRBJ1-1; D may be TRBD1 (6 bases). The CDR3 is 14 amino acids. Germline loops: CDR1 SGHTA, CDR2 FQGNSA. V was pared by 5 bases and J by 6 bases, with 16 bases between. CDR3 region: CASSLKAGAAEAFF. The DNA of the CDR3 is TGTGCCAGCAGCCTCAAGGCAGGGGCGGCTGAAGCTTTCTTT.

The V gene is TRBV5-1, the J gene TRBJ2-2, with 8 bases identical to TRBD1. Germline V gene lookup returns CDR1 SGHRS and CDR2 YFSETQ. The CDR3 totals 14 residues. The trim removed 4 bases at V and 7 bases at J, leaving 6 bases unmatched. This CDR3 reads CASSPRTGNGELFF. The CDR3 coding sequence is TGCGCCAGCAGCCCGAGGACAGGGAACGGGGAGCTGTTTTTT.

The chain carries TRBV13 and TRBJ2-7, with 7 bases lining up with TRBD1. Trimming cost V 5 bases and J 4 bases; bases outside gene matches: 8. From germline, CDR1 is PRHDT and CDR2 FYEKMQ (reference sequence). The CDR3 consists of 14 residues. The CDR3 loop is CASSNRQGGYEQYF. The CDR3 DNA reads as TGTGCCAGCAGCAATCGACAGGGTGGGTACGAGCAGTACTTC. The full variable domain, its missing parts supplied by reference TRBV13 and TRBJ2-7, is AAGVIQSPRHLIKEKRETATLKCYPIPRHDTVYWYQQGPGQDPQFLISFYEKMQSDKGSIPDRFSAQQFSDYHSELNMSSLELGDSALYFCASSNRQGGYEQYFGPGTRLTVT.

V usage is TRBV2 and J usage is TRBJ1-4, with 7 positions matching TRBD1. The CDR3 sequence is 14 residues long. V was clipped by 7 bases and J by 5 bases; unmatched bases: 7. From germline, CDR1 is SNHLY and CDR2 FYNNEI. As DNA, the CDR3 is TGTGCCAGCATGAGGGGGCGAGTGAATGAAAAACTGTTTTTT. Residues: CASMRGRVNEKLFF.

The J gene is TRBJ1-1, the V gene TRBV29-1; possibly TRBD1 for D (5 bases). The CDR3 sequence is 12 residues long. Trimming shortened V by 4 bases and J by 8 bases, and 14 bases separated the two germline ends. CDR1 is SQVTM and CDR2 is ANQGSEA in the germline V gene. This CDR3 reads CSVVDSPTEAFF. The CDR3 DNA reads TGCAGCGTTGTCGACAGTCCTACCGAAGCTTTCTTT.

V usage is TRBV7-2 and J usage is TRBJ1-1; the D gene is possibly TRBD1 (5 bases). The CDR3 spans 15 residues. Trimming pared 5 bases from V and 4 bases from J, leaving 17 bases between. CDR1 is SGHTA, CDR2 FQGNSA, per germline. CDR3 nucleotide sequence: TGTGCCAGCAGCGAAGCTGTGGGCGGGGGCACTGAAGCTTTCTTT. It specifies CASSEAVGGGTEAFF.

The chain combines TRBV11-2 with TRBJ2-5, with 9 bases that match TRBD1. CDR3 length: 13 residues. Germline CDR1 reads SGHAT; CDR2 reads FQNNGV. Trimming at V came to 7 bases and at J to 7 bases, leaving 7 bases not matched to a gene. CDR3: CASTNRGQGTQYF. The CDR3, as DNA: TGTGCCAGCACCAACAGGGGGCAGGGGACCCAGTACTTC.

The genes are TRBV7-3 and TRBJ1-1; a weak D match, TRBD1 (6 bases). Germline lookup yields CDR1 SGHTA and CDR2 FQGTGA. V was cut by 5 bases and J by 2 bases, with 12 bases left in between. CDR3 size: 14 residues. The CDR3 spells CASSPTGSNTEAFF. CDR3 coding DNA: TGTGCCAGCAGCCCTACAGGGTCAAACACTGAAGCTTTCTTT.

The chain links TRBV19 to TRBJ2-1, with 9 positions matching TRBD2. V lost 5 bases, J lost 2 bases, and 4 bases stayed unmatched. Per germline, CDR1 LNHDA and CDR2 SQIVND (reference sequence). The CDR3 covers 15 residues. The CDR3 sequence: CASSPRGGAYNEQFF. CDR3 coding DNA: TGTGCCAGTAGTCCCCGCGGGGGGGCCTACAATGAGCAGTTCTTC.

The J gene is TRBJ1-6, the V gene TRBV23-1; tentative D call: TRBD1 (6 bases). TRBV23-1 falls under the ORF class, with uncertain function. The CDR3 has 13 amino acids. Trimming stripped 0 bases from V and 14 bases from J, with 11 bases between. Here the CDR3 reads CASSQSTRGTLHF. CDR3 DNA: TGCGCCAGCAGTCAATCCACTAGGGGGACCCTCCACTTT.

V gene TRBV10-3 combines with J gene TRBJ1-2; perhaps TRBD1 as D (6 bases). CDR1 ENHRY and CDR2 SYGVKD come from the germline V gene. V was trimmed by 6 bases and J by 5 bases, leaving 22 bases between them. The CDR3 totals 16 residues. The DNA for the CDR3 is TGTGCCATCAGGAGTTCTACCAGGGAACAGGGTTATGGCTACACCTTC. Residues: CAIRSSTREQGYGYTF.

The chain couples TRBV5-6 to TRBJ2-1; D uncertain. Germline loops: CDR1 SGHDT, CDR2 YYEEEE. The CDR3 is 13 amino acids. V was clipped by 2 bases and J by 7 bases, with 10 bases between them. CDR3 sequence: CASSFERSNEQFF. The CDR3 DNA is TGTGCCAGCAGCTTCGAACGGTCGAATGAGCAGTTCTTC.

The CDR3 DNA is TGTGCCAGCAGCCATACCCTGGGGACAGGGGGCGGTCAGCCCCAGCATTTT. It yields the protein CASSHTLGTGGGQPQHF. J is TRBJ1-5 and V is TRBV3-1 (or the pseudogene TRBV3-2), with TRBD1 matching over 12 bases. The V gene's germline CDR1 is LGHDT and CDR2 YNNKEL (reference sequence). The CDR3 runs to 17 residues. The trim removed 3 bases at V and 6 bases at J, leaving 9 bases unmatched.